Reported below is one TCR beta chain. Its antigen remains unknown. The CDR3 totals 16 residues. Trimming took 2 bases from V and 3 from J, leaving 17 bases between them. Germline CDR1 reads MNHNY; CDR2 reads SVGAGI (reference sequence). The sample is drawn from a study of a mutant IDH1 vaccine in newly diagnosed glioma. Libraries were prepared by immunoSEQ multiplex PCR; TCRdb keeps only in-frame clonotypes and omits some of them. The table includes about 38,000 clones, 75% to 85% detected once. Time point defined: week 5, during vaccination. Mutant IDH1 20-mer peptide, at 300 ug, made up each vaccine dose, with topical imiquimod.

This TCR came from a man in his forties or fifties with glioma. The V and J genes are TRBV6-6 and TRBJ2-7; D unresolved. The sequenced sample was PBMCs, obtained from a glioma patient whose treatment included an IDH1 peptide vaccine. DNA of the CDR3: TGTGCCAGCAGTTACGGTAAAGAGTCCAGTGTCTACGAGCAGTACTTC. This codes for CASSYGKESSVYEQYF.